The rows below give T cell receptor beta chains drawn from one sample of a study of blood T cell repertoires in COVID-19. This table comes from immunoSEQ multiplex PCR, and its TCRdb copy is limited to in-frame clones, with some not included. The table has 100,000 or so clones, 70% to 90% seen once. What was sequenced was peripheral blood. These receptors were taken from a man between 50 and 59 years old with active COVID-19. Both conserved end residues are part of each CDR3. Fields, in order: D gene, clone size, V gene, CDR3 protein. The D gene is left open where the match is weak. Size is stated for part of the rows, as once, few or many counts, or as a class when the clone is expanded.

D gene: NA; clone size: once; V gene: TRBV20-1; CDR3 protein: CSQERQGEQYF
D gene: NA; clone size: NA; V gene: TRBV18; CDR3 protein: CASSPRETEAFF
D gene: TRBD2; clone size: NA; V gene: TRBV6-5; CDR3 protein: CASSYGAGGTDTQYF
D gene: TRBD2; clone size: few; V gene: TRBV7-9; CDR3 protein: CASSLGGLAGALDTQYF
D gene: NA; clone size: NA; V gene: TRBV6-5; CDR3 protein: CASKPGYSNQPQHF
D gene: NA; clone size: NA; V gene: TRBV30; CDR3 protein: CAWSLSSVRFEAFF
D gene: TRBD1; clone size: NA; V gene: TRBV5-4; CDR3 protein: CASSVDRSNTEAFF
D gene: NA; clone size: NA; V gene: TRBV6-5; CDR3 protein: CASSYGGASDTQYF
D gene: NA; clone size: NA; V gene: TRBV5-6; CDR3 protein: CASSLTIRVNTGELFF
D gene: NA; clone size: NA; V gene: TRBV7-2; CDR3 protein: CASSLGPSRNTEAFF
D gene: TRBD1; clone size: NA; V gene: TRBV30; CDR3 protein: CAWSRDRGLDTQYF
D gene: TRBD1; clone size: NA; V gene: TRBV6-1; CDR3 protein: CASSERTGAPHTQYF
D gene: TRBD1; clone size: NA; V gene: TRBV27; CDR3 protein: CASRPTGGRENQPQENF
D gene: NA; clone size: NA; V gene: TRBV19; CDR3 protein: CASSIGGVANVLTF
D gene: TRBD2; clone size: once; V gene: TRBV5-5; CDR3 protein: CASSLIQRGAGETQYF
D gene: NA; clone size: NA; V gene: TRBV5-3; CDR3 protein: CARSLLLESRTDTQYF
D gene: NA; clone size: NA; V gene: TRBV5-4; CDR3 protein: CASQGGGKPNTGELFF
D gene: NA; clone size: NA; V gene: TRBV5-1; CDR3 protein: CASSLRAGNKGEQYF
D gene: TRBD1; clone size: NA; V gene: TRBV27; CDR3 protein: CASSVRDRSYNEQFF